These 18 T cell receptor beta chains share one sample of origin, sequenced in a study of CD8 T cells in ankylosing spondylitis. In TCRdb, the 5' RACE reads were re-called with MiXCR into one record per CDR3 protein. This sample yields 250,000 to 350,000 distinct CDR3 sequences, of which over 15% are seen a single time; 7.8% belongs to the top ten. What was sequenced was blood, either unsorted or a sorted T cell fraction (not recorded which). The receptor set was obtained from a male donor with ankylosing spondylitis or in good health (not recorded which).

The chain recombines TRBV5-1 with TRBJ2-5, with 7 bases identical to TRBD1. Germline V lookup: CDR1 SGHRS, CDR2 YFSETQ. V lost 0 bases and J lost 4; bases outside the gene matches: 6. The CDR3 extends over 15 amino acids. DNA of the CDR3: TGCGCCAGCAGCTTGGCCCGGACAGGTGGAGAGACCCAGTACTTC. This translates into CASSLARTGGETQYF.

The chain joins TRBV3-1 to TRBJ2-1, with 7 bases fitting TRBD2. CDR1 is LGHDT and CDR2 is YNNKEL in the germline V gene (reference sequence). Trimming took 3 bases from V and 4 from J; bases not matched to a gene: 6. This CDR3 has 15 residues. This CDR3 is CASSQGGRGYNEQFF. In DNA, the CDR3 is TGTGCCAGCAGCCAGGGCGGGAGAGGATACAATGAGCAGTTCTTC.

About this clonotype itself: One end of the junction does not line up with germline, which may come from a read error. The chain employs TRBV7-3 and TRBJ1-1, with D possibly being TRBD1 (5 bases). CDR1 is SGHTA, CDR2 FQGTGA, per germline. The CDR3 sequence is 14 residues long. This CDR3 reads CTSSLMGERAEAFF. The CDR3 DNA sequence: TGTACCAGCAGCTTAATGGGGGAGCGGGCTGAAGCTTTCTTT.

The table lists this clonotype with many counts. The chain combines TRBV10-3 with TRBJ1-2; unclear D gene. The CDR3 extends over 12 amino acids. Germline CDR1 ENHRY, CDR2 SYGVKD. V was trimmed by 5 bases and J by 3 bases, leaving 7 bases between them. The CDR3 DNA reads as TGTGCCATCAGTTCGGGCGACTATGGCTACACCTTC. Its translation: CAISSGDYGYTF.

The chain combines TRBV24-1 with TRBJ2-1; 9 bases map to TRBD2. The CDR3 contains 19 residues. After removal of 4 bases from V and 0 bases from J, the junction contained 12 bases not matched to a gene. Germline V gene data show CDR1 as KGHDR and CDR2 as SFDVKD. CDR3 sequence: CATSEPPGTSPSSYNEQFF. CDR3 DNA: TGTGCCACCAGTGAACCACCTGGGACTAGCCCTAGCTCCTACAATGAGCAGTTCTTC.

V gene TRBV5-1 combines with J gene TRBJ2-1; 10 bases match TRBD1. The germline V gene encodes CDR1 SGHRS and CDR2 YFSETQ. The CDR3 has 13 residues. Unmatched junction bases numbered 5, after V lost 5 bases and J lost 9 bases. DNA for the CDR3: TGCGCCAGCAGGGGACAGGGGAATGGTGAGCAGTTCTTC. Encoded protein: CASRGQGNGEQFF.

The chain is built from TRBV25-1 and TRBJ1-1; D might be TRBD1 (5 bases). The V gene's germline CDR1 is MGHDK and CDR2 SYGVNS. Trimming removed 5 bases at V and 1 base at J, with 11 bases between. The CDR3 has 14 amino acids. The CDR3 loop is CASSPGGENTEAFF. The CDR3 DNA follows: TGTGCCAGCAGTCCCGGGGGGGAGAACACTGAAGCTTTCTTT. Full variable domain (missing parts from reference TRBV25-1 and TRBJ1-1): EADIYQTPRYLVIGTGKKITLECSQTMGHDKMYWYQQDPGMELHLIHYSYGVNSTEKGDLSSESTVSRIRTEHFPLTLESARPSHTSQYLCASSPGGENTEAFFGQGTRLTVV.

The CDR3: CATSVPTNTGELFF. The CDR3 DNA reads TGTGCCACCAGTGTCCCGACCAACACCGGGGAGCTGTTTTTT. The chain uses TRBV24-1 and TRBJ2-2; D ambiguous. Trimming left V 5 bases short and J 2 bases short, with 8 bases between. The CDR3 extends over 14 amino acids. Germline CDR1 and CDR2: KGHDR and SFDVKD.

There are a few counts of this clonotype. CDR3 amino acids: CARARVGLNEQFF. For the CDR3, the DNA is TGTGCCAGGGCCCGGGTGGGGCTCAATGAGCAGTTCTTC. The chain uses TRBV12-3 or TRBV12-4 and TRBJ2-1; D is perhaps TRBD1 (5 bases). This CDR3 spans 13 amino acids. Trimming pared 9 bases from V and 6 bases from J, leaving 15 bases between.

This clonotype was seen a few times. The junction and the germline gene differ at one end; a read error may be behind it. The rearrangement uses TRBV27 and TRBJ2-1; 8 bases line up with TRBD1. The CDR3 is 15 residues long. Germline lookup yields CDR1 MNHEY and CDR2 SMNVEV (reference sequence). This CDR3 is CVSSSPGQVGDEQFF. CDR3 in DNA: TGTGTCAGCAGTTCGCCGGGACAGGTAGGCGATGAGCAGTTCTTC.

The chain employs TRBV18 and TRBJ2-3, with D possibly TRBD1 on 5 matching bases. Germline loops: CDR1 KGHSH, CDR2 LQKENI. The germline V and J ends were trimmed by 1 base and 2 bases, with 10 bases remaining between them. The CDR3 covers 15 residues. The CDR3 nucleotides read TGTGCCAGCTCACCACTTCCAGGGTCCACAGATACGCAGTATTTT. Its translation is CASSPLPGSTDTQYF.

The chain uses TRBV20-1 and TRBJ2-3; D may correspond to TRBD1 or TRBD2 (5 bases each). The V and J ends lost 1 base and 0 bases respectively, with 14 bases between them. The germline gives CDR1 DFQATT, CDR2 SNEGSKA (reference sequence). The CDR3 has 16 residues. CDR3 sequence reads: CSARAGHGYSTDTQYF. The CDR3 nucleotides are TGCAGTGCTAGAGCGGGGCATGGGTACAGCACAGATACGCAGTATTTT.

As for this clonotype: A much larger clone differs from this one at a single base, so this may be a read error. V usage is TRBV5-1 and J usage is TRBJ1-2; D remains ambiguous. The CDR3 spans 13 residues. CDR1 is SGHRS, CDR2 YFSETQ, per germline. CDR3 protein: CASSLGSGYGYIF. The CDR3 bases are TGCGCCAGCAGCTTGGGGTCTGGGTATGGCTACATCTTC.

This sequence joins TRBV19 and TRBJ2-3; TRBD2 agrees at 12 bases. Trimming took 8 bases from V and 0 from J; bases not matched to a gene: 9. Germline CDR1 LNHDA, CDR2 SQIVND (reference sequence). The CDR3 covers 17 residues. The CDR3 spells CASRRLAGARSTDTQYF. CDR3 DNA: TGTGCCAGTCGGAGACTAGCGGGAGCTCGGAGCACAGATACGCAGTATTTT.

This clonotype was detected only a few times. This chain uses TRBV27 with TRBJ2-1, with D possibly matching TRBD2 (7 bases). Per the germline V gene, CDR1 is MNHEY and CDR2 is SMNVEV (reference sequence). The CDR3 has 18 amino acids. V lost 6 bases and J 6 bases, leaving 27 bases between the germline ends. The CDR3 protein is CASSEGGLLGGISNEQFF. In nucleotides, the CDR3 is TGTGCCAGCAGCGAGGGGGGACTACTAGGAGGGATAAGCAATGAGCAGTTCTTC.

The chain recombines TRBV3-1 with TRBJ1-3; D is undetermined. The germline V gene has CDR1 LGHDT and CDR2 YNNKEL (reference sequence). V was shortened by 1 base and J by 0 bases, with 7 bases between the two germline ends. The CDR3 is 15 residues long. The CDR3 DNA reads as TGTGCCAGCAGCCAAGGGTTTCTCTCTGGAAACACCATATATTTT. Its protein product is CASSQGFLSGNTIYF.

The rearrangement joins TRBV12-3 or TRBV12-4 to TRBJ2-1, with D hard to call. Trimming removed 0 bases from V and 0 bases from J, with 9 bases in between. The CDR3 extends over 16 amino acids. The chain's CDR3 is CASSLALDPSYNEQFF. The CDR3 DNA follows: TGTGCCAGCAGTTTAGCGCTCGATCCCTCCTACAATGAGCAGTTCTTC.

The chain uses TRBV5-1 and TRBJ1-2; possibly TRBD1 for D (5 bases). CDR3 size: 14 residues. V lost 4 bases to trimming and J lost 8 bases, with 18 bases between them. Germline-derived CDR1 and CDR2 are SGHRS and YFSETQ. The CDR3 reads CASSPGTSSVGYTF. The CDR3 nucleotides are TGCGCCAGCAGCCCTGGGACCTCTTCTGTGGGCTACACCTTC. Based on the CDR3 plus reference TRBV5-1 and TRBJ1-2, the full variable domain is KAGVTQTPRYLIKTRGQQVTLSCSPISGHRSVSWYQQTPGQGLQFLFEYFSETQRNKGNFPGRFSGRQFSNSRSEMNVSTLELGDSALYLCASSPGTSSVGYTFGSGTRLTVV.